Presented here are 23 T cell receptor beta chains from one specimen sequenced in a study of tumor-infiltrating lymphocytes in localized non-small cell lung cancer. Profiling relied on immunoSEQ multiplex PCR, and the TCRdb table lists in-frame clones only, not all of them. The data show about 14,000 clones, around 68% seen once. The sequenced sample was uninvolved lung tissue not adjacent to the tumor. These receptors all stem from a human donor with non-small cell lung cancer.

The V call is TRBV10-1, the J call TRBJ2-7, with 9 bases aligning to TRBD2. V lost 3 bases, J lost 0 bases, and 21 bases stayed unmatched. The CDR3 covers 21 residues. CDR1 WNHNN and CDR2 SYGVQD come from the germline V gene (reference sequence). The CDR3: CASSDCGGVGRIHQSSYEQYV. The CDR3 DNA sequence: TGCGCCAGCAGTGACTGCGGGGGGGTCGGGAGGATACACCAAAGCTCCTACGAGCAGTACGTC.

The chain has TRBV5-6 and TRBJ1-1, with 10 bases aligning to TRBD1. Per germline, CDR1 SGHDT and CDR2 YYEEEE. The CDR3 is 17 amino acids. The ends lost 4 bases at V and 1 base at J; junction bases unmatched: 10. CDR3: CASSPLPGTGANTEAFF. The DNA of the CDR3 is TGTGCCAGCAGCCCCCTTCCCGGGACAGGGGCGAACACTGAAGCTTTCTTT.

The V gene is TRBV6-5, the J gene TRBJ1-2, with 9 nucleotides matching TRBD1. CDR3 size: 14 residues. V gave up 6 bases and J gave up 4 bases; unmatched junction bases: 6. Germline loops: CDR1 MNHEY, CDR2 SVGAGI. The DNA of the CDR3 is TGTGCCAGCAGGCGCGGGACAGGGAGCTATGGCTACACCTTC. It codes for CASRRGTGSYGYTF.

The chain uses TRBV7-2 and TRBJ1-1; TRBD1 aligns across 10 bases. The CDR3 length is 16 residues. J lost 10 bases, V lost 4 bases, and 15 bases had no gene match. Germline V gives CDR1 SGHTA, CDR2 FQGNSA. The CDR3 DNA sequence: TGTGCCAGCAGCTCTCTGACAGGGGGCGGCGGATGGGGAGCTTTCTTT. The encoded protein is CASSSLTGGGGWGAFF.

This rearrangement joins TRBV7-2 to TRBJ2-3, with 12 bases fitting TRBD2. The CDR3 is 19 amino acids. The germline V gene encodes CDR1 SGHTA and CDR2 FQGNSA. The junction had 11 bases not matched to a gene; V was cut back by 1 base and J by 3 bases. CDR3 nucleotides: TGTGCCAGCAGCTTAGACCCCGGACTAGCGGGGCGTGAGACAGATACGCAGTATTTT. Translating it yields CASSLDPGLAGRETDTQYF.

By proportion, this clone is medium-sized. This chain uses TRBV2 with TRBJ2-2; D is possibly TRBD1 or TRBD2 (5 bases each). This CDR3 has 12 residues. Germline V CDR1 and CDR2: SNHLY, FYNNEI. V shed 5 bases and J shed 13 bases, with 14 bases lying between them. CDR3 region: CASSSGTRGLFF. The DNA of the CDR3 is TGTGCCAGCAGTTCCGGGACCCGGGGGCTGTTTTTT.

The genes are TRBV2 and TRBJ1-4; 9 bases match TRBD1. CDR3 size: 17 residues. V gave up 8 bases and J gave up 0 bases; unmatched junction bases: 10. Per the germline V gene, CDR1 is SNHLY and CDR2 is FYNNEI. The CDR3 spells CASWGATGGATNEKLFF. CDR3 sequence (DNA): TGTGCCAGCTGGGGAGCTACAGGGGGCGCAACTAATGAAAAACTGTTTTTT.

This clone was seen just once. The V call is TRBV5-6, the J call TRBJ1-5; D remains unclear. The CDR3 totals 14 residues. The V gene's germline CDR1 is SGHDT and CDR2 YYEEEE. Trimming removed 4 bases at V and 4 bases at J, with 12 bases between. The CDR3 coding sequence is TGTGCCAGCAGCAGGGCCGTTAGGAATCAGCCCCAGCATTTT. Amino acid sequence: CASSRAVRNQPQHF.

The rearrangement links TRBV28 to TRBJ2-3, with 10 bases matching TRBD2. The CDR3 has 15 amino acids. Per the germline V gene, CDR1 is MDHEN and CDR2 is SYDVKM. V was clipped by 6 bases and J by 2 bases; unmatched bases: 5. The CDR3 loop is CASRIAGGYTDTQYF. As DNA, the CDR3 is TGTGCCAGCAGAATAGCGGGAGGTTACACAGATACGCAGTATTTT.

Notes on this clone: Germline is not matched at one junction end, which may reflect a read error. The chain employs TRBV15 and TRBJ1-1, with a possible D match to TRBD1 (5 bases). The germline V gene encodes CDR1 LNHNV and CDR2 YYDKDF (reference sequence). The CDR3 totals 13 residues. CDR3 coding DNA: TGTGCCACCAGTAGAGGGGCGAACACTGAAGCTTTCTTT. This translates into CATSRGANTEAFF.

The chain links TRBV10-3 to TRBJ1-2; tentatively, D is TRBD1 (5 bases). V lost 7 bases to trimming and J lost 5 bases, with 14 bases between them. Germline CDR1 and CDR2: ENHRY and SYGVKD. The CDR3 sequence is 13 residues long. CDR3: CAINSGTEYGYTF. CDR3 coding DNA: TGTGCCATCAATTCCGGGACCGAATATGGCTACACCTTC.

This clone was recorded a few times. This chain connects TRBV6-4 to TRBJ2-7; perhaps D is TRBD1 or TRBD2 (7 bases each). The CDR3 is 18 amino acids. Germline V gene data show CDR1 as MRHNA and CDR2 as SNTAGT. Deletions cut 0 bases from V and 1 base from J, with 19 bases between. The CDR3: CASSDSAESQGGSYEQYV. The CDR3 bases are TGTGCCAGCAGTGACTCGGCCGAAAGTCAGGGGGGGTCCTACGAGCAGTACGTC.

Written as DNA, the CDR3 is TGTGCCAGCAGCCGGACAGGAAACCCGAATTCACCCCTCCACTTT. Translation gives CASSRTGNPNSPLHF. The rearrangement uses TRBV11-2 and TRBJ1-6; 7 bases are a match to TRBD1. The CDR3 extends over 15 amino acids. Germline V gene data show CDR1 as SGHAT and CDR2 as FQNNGV. The trim removed 5 bases at V and 7 bases at J, leaving 8 bases unmatched.

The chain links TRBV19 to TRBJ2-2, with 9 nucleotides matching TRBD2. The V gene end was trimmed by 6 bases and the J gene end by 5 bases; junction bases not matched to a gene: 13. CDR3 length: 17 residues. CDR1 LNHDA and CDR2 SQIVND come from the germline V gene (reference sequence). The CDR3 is CASRPYRTSVGTGELFF. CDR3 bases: TGTGCCAGTAGACCATACCGGACTAGCGTGGGGACCGGGGAGCTGTTTTTT.

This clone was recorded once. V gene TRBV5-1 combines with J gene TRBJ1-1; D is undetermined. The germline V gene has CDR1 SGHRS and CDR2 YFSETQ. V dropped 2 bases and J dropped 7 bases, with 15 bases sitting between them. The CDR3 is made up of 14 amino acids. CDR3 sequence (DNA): TGCGCCAGCAGCTTACCCGGGGAGTGGGATGAAGCTTTCTTT. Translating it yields CASSLPGEWDEAFF.

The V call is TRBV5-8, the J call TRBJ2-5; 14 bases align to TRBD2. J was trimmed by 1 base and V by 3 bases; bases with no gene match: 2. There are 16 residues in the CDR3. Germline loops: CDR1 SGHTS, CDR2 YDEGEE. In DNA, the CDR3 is TGTGCCAGCAGCTCGGGACTAGCGGGGGTCCAAGAGACCCAGTACTTC. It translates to CASSSGLAGVQETQYF.

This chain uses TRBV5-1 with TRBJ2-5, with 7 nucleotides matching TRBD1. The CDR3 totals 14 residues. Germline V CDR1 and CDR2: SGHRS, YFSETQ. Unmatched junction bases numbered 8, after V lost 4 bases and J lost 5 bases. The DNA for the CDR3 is TGCGCCAGCAGCGCTCAGACAGGGAAGGAGACCCAGTACTTC. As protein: CASSAQTGKETQYF.

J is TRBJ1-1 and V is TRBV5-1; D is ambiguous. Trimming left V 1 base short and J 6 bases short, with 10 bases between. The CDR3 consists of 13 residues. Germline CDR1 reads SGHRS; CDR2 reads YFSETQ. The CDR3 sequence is CASSLSRGSEAFF. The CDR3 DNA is TGCGCCAGCAGCTTGTCCCGCGGTTCTGAAGCTTTCTTT.

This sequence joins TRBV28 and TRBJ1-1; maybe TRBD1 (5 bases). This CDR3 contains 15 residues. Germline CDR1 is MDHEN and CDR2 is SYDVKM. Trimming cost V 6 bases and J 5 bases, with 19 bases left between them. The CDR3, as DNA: TGTGCCAGCAGGGTGTGGGGGTTAGAGACGACTGAAGCTTTCTTT. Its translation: CASRVWGLETTEAFF. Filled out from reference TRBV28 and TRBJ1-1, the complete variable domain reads DVKVTQSSRYLVKRTGEKVFLECVQDMDHENMFWYRQDPGLGLRLIYFSYDVKMKEKGDIPEGYSVSREKKERFSLILESASTNQTSMYLCASRVWGLETTEAFFGQGTRLTVV.

CDR3 region: CASLTQGTTHEQYV. The CDR3 DNA reads as TGTGCCAGTCTTACGCAGGGAACCACCCACGAGCAGTACGTC. The rearrangement uses TRBV28 and TRBJ2-7, with D possibly being TRBD1 (5 bases). From germline, CDR1 is MDHEN and CDR2 SYDVKM. This CDR3 region has 14 residues. Trimming left V 9 bases short and J 5 bases short, with 20 bases between.

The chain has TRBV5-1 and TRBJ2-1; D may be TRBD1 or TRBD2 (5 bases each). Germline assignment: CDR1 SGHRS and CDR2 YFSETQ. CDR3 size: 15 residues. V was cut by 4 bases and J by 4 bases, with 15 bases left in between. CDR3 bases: TGCGCCAGCAGCCTTCAGGGAGCTGAGTACAATGAGCAGTTCTTC. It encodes CASSLQGAEYNEQFF.

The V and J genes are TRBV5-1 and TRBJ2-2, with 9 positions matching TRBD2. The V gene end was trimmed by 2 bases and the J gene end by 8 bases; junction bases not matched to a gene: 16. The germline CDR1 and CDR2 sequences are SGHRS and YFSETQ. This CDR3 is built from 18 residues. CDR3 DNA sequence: TGCGCCAGCAGCTTTACAGCGCGAAGGGGGACTAGCTCAGGGGAGCTGTTTTTT. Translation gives CASSFTARRGTSSGELFF.

The CDR3 sequence is CSSGTEGYGYTF. DNA for the CDR3: TGCAGCTCCGGGACCGAGGGCTATGGCTACACCTTC. The chain has TRBV29-1 and TRBJ1-2; D might be TRBD1 (5 bases). This CDR3 contains 12 residues. Germline V gene data show CDR1 as SQVTM and CDR2 as ANQGSEA. The V gene lost 8 bases and the J gene lost 4 bases, with 14 bases spanning the gap.